This T cell receptor beta chain was found in a study of T-cell reconstitution after alpha-beta-depleted transplantation in children (TCRdb year 2016). About the investigation overall: The study quantitatively tracked T-cell immune reconstitution after TCRalphabeta/CD19-depleted allogeneic hematopoietic cell transplantation in children using TCR repertoire profiling. On the study overall, not on this receptor specifically: About two months after transplant, the apparently early recovery of alphabetaT-cell counts reportedly depended on just several hundred clones that had expanded rapidly and came from non-depleted graft cells. Hyperexpanded clone frequencies declined over subsequent months; after one year, T-cell counts and TCRbeta diversity were mostly attributed to newly produced T cells. In some patients, high TCRbeta diversity at day 60 was attributed to recipient T cells and intrathymic progenitors that had survived conditioning.

The time point label, as the study defines it: day 60 (about 2 months) after transplantation. Per the publication, the treatment or condition label means: allogeneic hematopoietic cell transplantation with graft depleted of TCRalphabeta T cells and CD19 B cells. The transplant recipients were children given TCRalphabeta/CD19-depleted allogeneic hematopoietic cell grafts. The library was made by PCR. The sequencing machine was an Illumina HiSeq 2500. TCR library preparation used molecular barcoding, with unique molecular identifiers applied to normalize quantification of the TCRbeta repertoire. TCRdb cleaned the public reads at Q25 with fastp, built clones with MiXCR and kept in-frame beta chains. Rows with one shared CDR3 protein collapse into an entry with the most common genes and DNA. This sample has nearly 9,500 distinct CDR3 sequences in its table, and more than 11% of those were observed once. The ten biggest clones cover 53% of the sample.

V is cut back by 4 bases and J by 7 bases, with 7 bases in the junction unmatched. CDR1 is given as WSHSY and CDR2 as SAAADI, both from the germline V gene. The cysteine opens and the phenylalanine closes a CDR3 of 15 amino acids. Of all the DNA, just the CDR3 is kept, 45 bases in frame from base 1. This clonotype is identified as medium-sized (0.01 to 0.1%). The antigen this receptor binds is unknown. No much larger clonotype is one base removed from it; base qualities were not supplied. This specimen was PBMCs, mostly from graft donor cells, taken 60 days after TCRalphabeta/CD19-depleted stem cell transplant. The sequence was obtained from a male patient under 18 who had a stem cell transplant for acute lymphoblastic leukemia, so the T cells may come from the graft donor. The rearrangement combines TRBV10-2 with TRBJ1-5; a stretch of 10 junction bases matches TRBD1. In nucleotide form, the sequence is TGCGCCAGCAGTGGGGGTCGACAGGGGGCACAGCCCCAGCATTTT. Translated, this is CASSGGRQGAQPQHF.